A single sample gave rise to the 6 T cell receptor beta chains below, sequenced in a study of blood T cell repertoires in COVID-19. Generated by immunoSEQ multiplex PCR, the TCRdb table keeps only in-frame clones and is missing some. The sample consists of roughly 16,000 clones, around 77% of them appearing once. Sample: peripheral blood. The receptors were gathered from a human donor in a cohort sampled during active COVID-19.

The V call is TRBV9, the J call TRBJ2-3, with TRBD2 matching 16 bases. The trim removed 4 bases at V and 5 bases at J, leaving 7 bases unmatched. Germline V CDR1 and CDR2: SGDLS, YYNGEE. CDR3 length: 17 amino acids. CDR3 protein: CASSPGTSGRAQDTQYF. The CDR3 DNA sequence: TGTGCCAGCAGCCCCGGGACTAGCGGGAGGGCCCAAGATACGCAGTATTTT.

The genes are TRBV6-5 and TRBJ1-4; possibly TRBD1 for D (5 bases). The CDR3 totals 13 residues. CDR1 is MNHEY, CDR2 SVGAGI, per germline. The V end was cut by 4 bases, the J end by 10 bases, with 13 bases between. CDR3 DNA: TGTGCCAGCAGTTTCGAACGGAGGGGAAAACTGTTTTTT. Translated: CASSFERRGKLFF.

V is TRBV3-1 (or the pseudogene TRBV3-2) and J is TRBJ2-1, with 8 bases fitting TRBD2. The CDR3 length is 17 residues. Germline loops: CDR1 LGHDT, CDR2 YNNKEL (reference sequence). V was pared by 1 base and J by 6 bases, with 11 bases of the junction left unmatched. CDR3 nucleotide sequence: TGTGCCAGCAGCCAAGGCAGCGGGAGTAGGGTTCGCAATGAGCAGTTCTTC. Translation gives CASSQGSGSRVRNEQFF.

The genes are TRBV28 and TRBJ2-2; no clear D. There are 15 residues in the CDR3. Trimming stripped 8 bases from V and 4 bases from J, with 17 bases between. Germline V gives CDR1 MDHEN, CDR2 SYDVKM. CDR3 sequence: CASGPPHGSTGELFF. The CDR3 coding sequence is TGTGCCAGCGGCCCCCCCCACGGGTCCACCGGGGAGCTGTTTTTT.

The chain is built from TRBV28 and TRBJ1-2, with 7 bases identical to TRBD1. J was trimmed by 4 bases and V by 6 bases; bases with no gene match: 8. CDR3 length: 14 amino acids. Germline V gene sequence: CDR1 MDHEN, CDR2 SYDVKM. The CDR3 reads CASSPGGEFYGYTF. DNA of the CDR3: TGTGCCAGCAGCCCAGGGGGAGAGTTCTATGGCTACACCTTC.

The chain is built from TRBV6-5 and TRBJ1-5; TRBD1 matches at 7 bases. CDR1 is MNHEY, CDR2 SVGAGI, per germline. V lost 8 bases, J lost 5 bases, and 9 bases stayed unmatched. This CDR3 region has 14 residues. The CDR3 spells CASRRDRAHQPQHF. CDR3 nucleotides: TGTGCCAGCCGCCGAGACAGGGCGCATCAGCCCCAGCATTTT.